The present entry profiles one T cell receptor beta chain with its context. Sequencing used immunoSEQ multiplex PCR; TCRdb keeps in-frame clones, though not all of them. The sample consists of about 660,000 clones, 88% of them appearing once. Germline V gives CDR1 SGHAT, CDR2 FQNNGV. The CDR3 has 18 amino acids. After removal of 1 base from V and 2 bases from J, the junction contained 11 bases not matched to a gene. The sample comes from a study of shared T cell receptors in the human thymus. The data were also submitted as part of a second study, on human thymus T cells. That paper adds: Samples came from healthy Finnish infants during open corrective cardiac surgery. Thymic resections from corrective heart surgery supplied the tissue. Thymic repertoires from unrelated individuals overlapped highly, related research reported.

The sample was thymocytes. This chain uses TRBV11-2 with TRBJ2-1; 7 bases are a match to TRBD2. The TCR comes from a boy younger than two with a congenital heart defect. The DNA of the CDR3 is TGTGCCAGCAGCTTAGCGTACCGGGCTAGCGGCCCCTACAATGAGCAGTTCTTC. It translates to CASSLAYRASGPYNEQFF. Full variable domain (remainder filled in from reference TRBV11-2 and TRBJ2-1): EAGVAQSPRYKIIEKRQSVAFWCNPISGHATLYWYQQILGQGPKLLIQFQNNGVVDDSQLPKDRFSAERLKGVDSTLKIQPAKLEDSAVYLCASSLAYRASGPYNEQFFGPGTRLTVL.